The 4 T cell receptor beta chains reported below all come from one sample, sequenced in a study of T cells in localized non-small cell lung cancer. Sequenced by immunoSEQ multiplex PCR; TCRdb stores in-frame clones only, minus some. The table shows under 900 clones, with around 26% occurring only once. The sample in question was normal lung tissue next to the tumor, obtained before any cancer treatment. The origin of the receptors is a man between 40 and 70 years old with stage III lung adenocarcinoma.

In this sample, this clone turned up a few times. The rearrangement links TRBV6-8 to TRBJ2-7; 8 bases fit TRBD1. Germline loops: CDR1 MNHGY, CDR2 SAAAGT. The CDR3 covers 12 residues. CDR3 in amino acids: CSAGQGLLEQYF. CDR3 nucleotides: TGTTCCGCTGGACAGGGCTTGCTCGAGCAGTACTTC.

This clone was recorded a few times. This rearrangement joins TRBV23-1 to TRBJ2-3; D is unresolved. TRBV23-1 is annotated as an ORF whose role is uncertain. CDR3 length: 15 amino acids. V lost 4 bases and J lost 0, with 11 bases in between. The DNA of the CDR3 is TGCGCCAGCAGTCGACGTAAGCCGAGCACAGATACGCAGTATTTT. Protein product: CASSRRKPSTDTQYF.

This clone rates as large. The chain has TRBV6-8 and TRBJ2-1; 10 bases agree with TRBD2. V lost 10 bases and J lost 12; bases outside the gene matches: 18. This CDR3 spans 15 amino acids. Looked up from germline, CDR1 is MNHGY and CDR2 is SAAAGT. The CDR3 DNA sequence: TGTGCCATACGACTAGCGGGTGAGTTAATATGCAGGCAGTTCTTC. Amino acid sequence: CAIRLAGELICRQFF.

V usage is TRBV10-1 and J usage is TRBJ2-6; 8 bases map to TRBD1. The CDR3 totals 18 residues. Germline trimming cut 3 bases from V and 1 base from J; bases unmatched to any gene: 8. The germline gives CDR1 WNHNN, CDR2 SYGVQD (reference sequence). The CDR3 spells CASSDAGQGTSGANVLTF. The CDR3 nucleotides read TGCGCCAGCAGTGATGCCGGACAGGGCACATCTGGGGCCAACGTCCTGACTTTC.